This is a list of T cell receptor beta chains from one sample in a study of blood T cell repertoires in COVID-19. Produced via immunoSEQ multiplex PCR; TCRdb's table is partial and in-frame only. This sample has hundreds of thousands of clones, with around 87% found just once. Sequencing was performed on PBMCs or T cells enriched from blood (not recorded which). The receptor source for this set is a woman between 45 and 60 years old who had recovered from COVID-19. Both conserved end residues are part of each CDR3. Fields, in order: J gene, D gene, V gene, clone size, CDR3 protein, CDR3 DNA. A D gene is named only where the DNA matches it firmly. For some rows the clone size is stated as once, few or many, or as a class when expanded; others skip it.

j_call: TRBJ2-3
d_call: TRBD2
v_call: TRBV6-6
clone_size: once
cdr3_aa: CASGSGSETDTQYF
cdr3_nt: TGTGCCAGCGGTAGCGGGAGTGAGACAGATACGCAGTATTTT

j_call: TRBJ2-3
d_call: NA
v_call: TRBV7-3
clone_size: NA
cdr3_aa: CASSLTAGTRDTQYF
cdr3_nt: TGTGCCAGCAGCTTAACTGCGGGAACGAGAGATACGCAGTATTTT

j_call: TRBJ2-5
d_call: NA
v_call: TRBV28
clone_size: NA
cdr3_aa: CASSLNSGKRETQYF
cdr3_nt: TGTGCCAGCAGTTTGAATTCCGGGAAACGAGAGACCCAGTACTTC

j_call: TRBJ2-5
d_call: TRBD2
v_call: TRBV19
clone_size: NA
cdr3_aa: CASSIAGAGETQYF
cdr3_nt: TGTGCCAGTAGCATAGCGGGAGCGGGAGAGACCCAGTACTTC

j_call: TRBJ1-6
d_call: NA
v_call: TRBV30
clone_size: NA
cdr3_aa: CAWSSLDTNGVSPLHF
cdr3_nt: TGTGCCTGGAGTTCCTTGGACACCAACGGAGTTTCACCCCTCCACTTT

j_call: TRBJ2-5
d_call: TRBD2
v_call: TRBV7-8
clone_size: NA
cdr3_aa: CASSLAPSGSYRETQYF
cdr3_nt: TGTGCCAGCAGCTTAGCGCCTAGCGGGTCCTACCGTGAGACCCAGTACTTC

j_call: TRBJ2-7
d_call: TRBD1
v_call: TRBV11-2
clone_size: NA
cdr3_aa: CASSLADRARMSYEQYF
cdr3_nt: TGTGCCAGCAGCTTAGCAGACAGGGCGAGGATGTCCTACGAGCAGTACTTC

j_call: TRBJ1-3
d_call: NA
v_call: TRBV6-5
clone_size: once
cdr3_aa: CASMREDSGNTIYF
cdr3_nt: TGTGCCAGCATGAGGGAAGACTCTGGAAACACCATATATTTT

j_call: TRBJ2-5
d_call: TRBD1
v_call: TRBV14
clone_size: NA
cdr3_aa: CASSRGQGRETQYF
cdr3_nt: TGTGCCAGCAGCCGCGGACAGGGCCGCGAGACCCAGTACTTC

j_call: TRBJ2-5
d_call: TRBD1
v_call: TRBV11-2
clone_size: NA
cdr3_aa: CASSPDRSQETQYF
cdr3_nt: TGTGCCAGCAGCCCGGACAGGAGCCAAGAGACCCAGTACTTC

j_call: TRBJ1-1
d_call: NA
v_call: TRBV20-1
clone_size: NA
cdr3_aa: CSASYESAFF
cdr3_nt: TGCAGTGCTAGCTACGAGTCGGCTTTCTTT

j_call: TRBJ2-7
d_call: NA
v_call: TRBV6-5
clone_size: NA
cdr3_aa: CASSPSRGAPKLYF
cdr3_nt: TGTGCCAGCAGTCCAAGCCGAGGAGCACCCAAACTGTACTTC

j_call: TRBJ2-3
d_call: NA
v_call: TRBV5-4
clone_size: NA
cdr3_aa: CASSLKSQDRQYF
cdr3_nt: TGTGCCAGCAGCTTGAAGTCCCAGGATAGGCAGTATTTT

j_call: TRBJ1-5
d_call: NA
v_call: TRBV27
clone_size: NA
cdr3_aa: CASGGRSYQPQHF
cdr3_nt: TGTGCCAGCGGTGGCAGATCATATCAGCCCCAGCATTTT

j_call: TRBJ2-7
d_call: TRBD1
v_call: TRBV28
clone_size: once
cdr3_aa: CASGNRGLEQYF
cdr3_nt: TGTGCCAGCGGTAACAGGGGGCTTGAGCAGTACTTC

j_call: TRBJ2-1
d_call: TRBD2
v_call: TRBV30
clone_size: NA
cdr3_aa: CAWSVSSGTDEQFF
cdr3_nt: TGTGCCTGGAGTGTCTCTAGCGGGACAGATGAGCAGTTCTTC

j_call: TRBJ2-7
d_call: NA
v_call: TRBV2
clone_size: NA
cdr3_aa: CASSEAHGSYEQYF
cdr3_nt: TGTGCCAGCAGTGAAGCGCATGGCAGCTACGAGCAGTACTTC

j_call: TRBJ2-1
d_call: NA
v_call: TRBV18
clone_size: NA
cdr3_aa: CASSLQGDLYNEQFF
cdr3_nt: TGTGCCAGCTCCCTACAAGGAGATCTGTACAATGAGCAGTTCTTC

j_call: TRBJ1-6
d_call: NA
v_call: TRBV2
clone_size: NA
cdr3_aa: CASSPRVLRNSPLHF
cdr3_nt: TGTGCCAGCAGTCCCCGGGTTTTAAGGAATTCACCCCTCCACTTT

j_call: TRBJ2-7
d_call: NA
v_call: TRBV29-1
clone_size: NA
cdr3_aa: CSVVSDSRSYEQYF
cdr3_nt: TGCAGCGTTGTTTCCGACAGCCGCTCCTACGAGCAGTACTTC

j_call: TRBJ2-7
d_call: TRBD2
v_call: TRBV7-2
clone_size: NA
cdr3_aa: CASRGLGYEQYF
cdr3_nt: TGTGCCAGCCGGGGACTAGGATACGAGCAGTACTTC

j_call: TRBJ2-1
d_call: TRBD2
v_call: TRBV10-3
clone_size: NA
cdr3_aa: CAIRNPTSGGYNEQFF
cdr3_nt: TGTGCCATCAGGAACCCGACTAGCGGGGGGTACAATGAGCAGTTCTTC

j_call: TRBJ2-1
d_call: TRBD2
v_call: TRBV6-5
clone_size: NA
cdr3_aa: CASSSGRQNEQFF
cdr3_nt: TGTGCCAGCAGTAGCGGGAGACAGAATGAGCAGTTCTTC

j_call: TRBJ1-4
d_call: TRBD1
v_call: TRBV20-1
clone_size: NA
cdr3_aa: CSASSGTGNEKLFF
cdr3_nt: TGCAGTGCTAGTTCAGGGACAGGGAATGAAAAACTGTTTTTT

j_call: TRBJ1-5
d_call: TRBD1
v_call: TRBV7-2
clone_size: NA
cdr3_aa: CASSLDRGRNQPQHF
cdr3_nt: TGTGCCAGCAGCTTGGACAGGGGCCGCAATCAGCCCCAGCATTTT

j_call: TRBJ2-3
d_call: TRBD1
v_call: TRBV27
clone_size: NA
cdr3_aa: CASSLGTGGNTQYF
cdr3_nt: TGTGCCAGCAGTTTAGGGACAGGGGGAAATACGCAGTATTTT

j_call: TRBJ1-6
d_call: TRBD1
v_call: TRBV19
clone_size: NA
cdr3_aa: CASSIAGQFGSPLHF
cdr3_nt: TGTGCCAGTAGTATTGCGGGACAGTTTGGCTCACCCCTCCACTTT

j_call: TRBJ2-3
d_call: NA
v_call: TRBV10-3
clone_size: NA
cdr3_aa: CAISVDSRTQYF
cdr3_nt: TGTGCCATCAGTGTCGACTCCCGGACGCAGTATTTT

j_call: TRBJ1-1
d_call: NA
v_call: TRBV28
clone_size: NA
cdr3_aa: CASSSPAMGISGGNTEAFF
cdr3_nt: TGTGCCAGCAGTTCCCCGGCTATGGGGATTAGCGGAGGTAACACTGAAGCTTTCTTT

j_call: TRBJ1-1
d_call: NA
v_call: TRBV7-2
clone_size: few
cdr3_aa: CASSLVSGPGAEAFF
cdr3_nt: TGTGCCAGCAGCTTAGTTTCCGGCCCAGGGGCTGAAGCTTTCTTT

j_call: TRBJ2-6
d_call: TRBD2
v_call: TRBV30
clone_size: NA
cdr3_aa: CAAPRGSGVSGANVLTF
cdr3_nt: TGTGCCGCGCCTCGCGGTAGCGGGGTCTCTGGGGCCAACGTCCTGACTTTC

j_call: TRBJ1-1
d_call: NA
v_call: TRBV4-3
clone_size: NA
cdr3_aa: CASSQAGDTGTEAFF
cdr3_nt: TGCGCCAGCAGCCAAGCGGGGGATACGGGCACTGAAGCTTTCTTT

j_call: TRBJ1-1
d_call: NA
v_call: TRBV12-3/TRBV12-4
clone_size: NA
cdr3_aa: CASSLGGEAFF
cdr3_nt: TGTGCCAGCAGTTTGGGGGGGGAAGCTTTCTTT

j_call: TRBJ2-3
d_call: NA
v_call: TRBV14
clone_size: NA
cdr3_aa: CASSQDVTGYSSTDTQYF
cdr3_nt: TGTGCCAGCAGCCAAGACGTTACAGGCTACTCTAGCACAGATACGCAGTATTTT

j_call: TRBJ2-7
d_call: TRBD1
v_call: TRBV4-2
clone_size: NA
cdr3_aa: CASSQATGQGSYEQYF
cdr3_nt: TGTGCCAGCAGCCAGGCCACGGGACAGGGCTCCTACGAGCAGTACTTC

j_call: TRBJ1-4
d_call: TRBD1
v_call: TRBV19
clone_size: NA
cdr3_aa: CASSTRGSGKLFF
cdr3_nt: TGTGCCAGTAGTACCAGGGGGTCTGGAAAACTGTTTTTT

j_call: TRBJ1-1
d_call: TRBD1
v_call: TRBV14
clone_size: NA
cdr3_aa: CASSRGQFFTEAFF
cdr3_nt: TGTGCCAGCAGCAGGGGACAGTTCTTCACTGAAGCTTTCTTT

j_call: TRBJ1-3
d_call: TRBD1
v_call: TRBV4-2
clone_size: NA
cdr3_aa: CASSQLGQGSGNTIYF
cdr3_nt: TGTGCCAGCAGCCAACTGGGACAGGGGTCTGGAAACACCATATATTTT

j_call: TRBJ2-3
d_call: NA
v_call: TRBV3-1/TRBV3-2
clone_size: NA
cdr3_aa: CASSQEGGTDTQYF
cdr3_nt: TGTGCCAGCAGCCAAGAAGGGGGCACAGATACGCAGTATTTT

j_call: TRBJ2-7
d_call: NA
v_call: TRBV5-4
clone_size: NA
cdr3_aa: CASSFGLGVGEQYF
cdr3_nt: TGTGCCAGCAGCTTTGGTCTAGGTGTCGGCGAGCAGTACTTC

j_call: TRBJ1-2
d_call: TRBD1
v_call: TRBV28
clone_size: NA
cdr3_aa: CASNERDRGTRGYTF
cdr3_nt: TGTGCCAGCAACGAACGGGACAGGGGCACCCGGGGCTACACCTTC

j_call: TRBJ1-2
d_call: NA
v_call: TRBV12-3/TRBV12-4
clone_size: NA
cdr3_aa: CASSFSRDYGYTF
cdr3_nt: TGTGCCAGCAGTTTTAGCAGAGACTATGGCTACACCTTC

j_call: TRBJ2-1
d_call: TRBD2
v_call: TRBV6-6
clone_size: NA
cdr3_aa: CASMMASGRSDEQFF
cdr3_nt: TGTGCCAGCATGATGGCTAGCGGGAGATCGGATGAGCAGTTCTTC

j_call: TRBJ1-4
d_call: NA
v_call: TRBV18
clone_size: once
cdr3_aa: CASSPIQGVEEKLFF
cdr3_nt: TGTGCCAGCTCACCCATCCAGGGTGTTGAGGAAAAACTGTTTTTT

j_call: TRBJ2-5
d_call: TRBD2
v_call: TRBV5-1
clone_size: NA
cdr3_aa: CASSLSGSGETQYF
cdr3_nt: TGCGCCAGCAGTCTTAGCGGGAGTGGAGAGACCCAGTACTTC

j_call: TRBJ1-1
d_call: NA
v_call: TRBV7-8
clone_size: once
cdr3_aa: CASSSKNTEAFF
cdr3_nt: TGTGCCAGCAGCTCTAAAAACACTGAAGCTTTCTTT